A single sample gave rise to the 30 T cell receptor beta chains below, sequenced in a study of identical twins. TCRdb itself ran the 5' RACE reads through MiXCR, one entry per CDR3 protein. Of about 890,000 distinct CDR3 sequences in the sample, roughly an eighth were seen once. The same sample was also used in a study of yellow fever vaccine responses in identical twins.

Sequencing input: PBMCs. The receptor set was obtained from a woman between 18 and 29 years old in good health.

The chain carries TRBV7-2 and TRBJ2-1; 7 nucleotides match TRBD1. Germline assignment: CDR1 SGHTA and CDR2 FQGNSA. The CDR3 runs 12 residues. The V and J ends lost 3 bases and 13 bases, in that order; junction bases with no gene match: 6. CDR3: CASSLRDRKQFF. The CDR3 DNA reads TGTGCCAGCAGCTTGAGGGACAGAAAACAGTTCTTC.

This clonotype has more than one count but fewer than ten. This chain uses TRBV2 with TRBJ1-2; D remains ambiguous. CDR1 is SNHLY, CDR2 FYNNEI, per germline. There are 13 residues in the CDR3. Trimming left V 4 bases short and J 4 bases short, with 10 bases between. CDR3 sequence: CASSVDGIYGYTF. CDR3 in DNA: TGTGCCAGCAGTGTGGACGGGATCTATGGCTACACCTTC.

This clonotype has only a few counts. The J gene is TRBJ2-1, the V gene TRBV12-3 or TRBV12-4; TRBD2 agrees at 10 bases. The ends lost 7 bases at V and 7 bases at J; junction bases unmatched: 7. There are 14 residues in the CDR3. The CDR3 region has the DNA TGTGCCAGCAACCTAGCGGGAGCCACGAATGAGCAGTTCTTC. Its protein is CASNLAGATNEQFF.

CDR3 protein: CASSSSGTGLRPQHF. The CDR3 bases are TGTGCCAGCAGTTCCTCGGGGACAGGTCTACGGCCCCAGCATTTT. The chain employs TRBV12-3 or TRBV12-4 and TRBJ1-5, with 8 bases lining up with TRBD1. This CDR3 has 15 residues. After removal of 4 bases from V and 9 bases from J, the junction contained 11 bases not matched to a gene.

This clonotype was seen a few times. J is TRBJ1-2 and V is TRBV15, with D perhaps matching TRBD1 (5 bases). The CDR3 spans 16 residues. The germline V gene encodes CDR1 LNHNV and CDR2 YYDKDF (reference sequence). The V and J ends lost 3 bases and 2 bases respectively, with 16 bases between them. The CDR3 spells CATSRGSMRGNYGYTF. CDR3 bases: TGTGCCACCAGCAGGGGTTCTATGAGGGGCAACTATGGCTACACCTTC.

This clonotype has a handful of counts. This rearrangement joins TRBV4-1 to TRBJ1-1; TRBD1 is a possible D gene (5 bases). CDR3 length: 17 residues. Trimming shortened V by 1 base and J by 5 bases, and 20 bases separated the two germline ends. Germline CDR1 is MGHRA and CDR2 is YSYEKL. The CDR3 DNA reads TGCGCCAGCAGCCAAGGCCCCACCCGGGGGGGGAGTACTGAAGCTTTCTTT. Translating gives CASSQGPTRGGSTEAFF.

The chain couples TRBV4-1 to TRBJ1-5; D call uncertain. Germline values: CDR1 MGHRA, CDR2 YSYEKL. This CDR3 comprises 14 residues. V was pared by 1 base and J by 8 bases, with 12 bases between. DNA of the CDR3: TGCGCCAGCAGCCAAGTTCCCGCGACGGAGCCCCAGCATTTT. It is translated as CASSQVPATEPQHF.

This clonotype has only a few counts. The rearrangement joins TRBV28 to TRBJ2-3; TRBD2 aligns across 7 bases. V dropped 6 bases and J dropped 8; count of bases not matched to a gene: 17. Germline lookup yields CDR1 MDHEN and CDR2 SYDVKM. The CDR3 extends over 16 amino acids. The CDR3 DNA is TGTGCCAGCAGATCGAAACCTAGACCCAGGGAGGGTACGCAGTATTTT. Amino acid sequence: CASRSKPRPREGTQYF.

The table lists this clonotype with a few counts. The V call is TRBV4-1, the J call TRBJ2-1; D is undetermined. The CDR3 has 19 amino acids. Germline V lookup: CDR1 MGHRA, CDR2 YSYEKL. Trimming removed 0 bases at V and 6 bases at J, with 24 bases between. CDR3 DNA: TGCGCCAGCAGCCAAGATCTAACGTTGGGCATCATAAACACCAATGAGCAGTTCTTC. Translating gives CASSQDLTLGIINTNEQFF.

This clonotype was found many times. This chain uses TRBV20-1 with TRBJ2-7, with unresolved D. This CDR3 spans 9 amino acids. V dropped 8 bases and J dropped 5 bases, with 7 bases sitting between them. Germline values: CDR1 DFQATT, CDR2 SNEGSKA (reference sequence). CDR3 sequence (DNA): TGCAGTTTGGGCCACGAGCAGTACGTC. It is translated as CSLGHEQYV.

The chain carries TRBV10-3 and TRBJ2-7, with D perhaps matching TRBD2 (6 bases). The germline V gene encodes CDR1 ENHRY and CDR2 SYGVKD. V lost 8 bases and J lost 6, with 20 bases in between. The CDR3 sequence is 14 residues long. The CDR3 protein is CAISSTSGEVEQYF. For the CDR3, the DNA is TGTGCCATCTCTTCGACTAGTGGAGAGGTCGAGCAGTACTTC.

The gene calls are TRBV20-1 and TRBJ1-5; D is unresolved. Germline values: CDR1 DFQATT, CDR2 SNEGSKA (reference sequence). Trimming pared 3 bases from V and 3 bases from J, leaving 12 bases between. This CDR3 has 14 residues. In DNA form, the CDR3 reads TGCAGTGCTAGCCTAGTGGGTCCCAATCAGCCCCAGCATTTT. Its protein is CSASLVGPNQPQHF.

The chain recombines TRBV6-1 with TRBJ1-2; possible D gene TRBD1, 5 bases. Between the trimmed V and J ends, which lost 7 bases and 7 bases, there was a span of 16 bases. The CDR3 has 13 residues. Germline CDR1 and CDR2: MNHNS and SASEGT. The CDR3 DNA reads as TGTGCCAGCACCAACGGGGACCGGGCTGGCTACACCTTC. Translating gives CASTNGDRAGYTF.

The V gene is TRBV7-9, the J gene TRBJ2-7; D gene uncertain. Germline CDR1 is SEHNR and CDR2 is FQNEAQ (reference sequence). Trimming left V 3 bases short and J 0 bases short, with 6 bases between. The CDR3 contains 13 residues. CDR3 bases: TGTGCCAGCAGCTTGGACCTCTCCTACGAGCAGTACGTC. It specifies CASSLDLSYEQYV.

This chain connects TRBV5-1 to TRBJ2-1; D uncertain. This CDR3 is built from 15 residues. V was trimmed by 7 bases and J by 5 bases, leaving 19 bases between them. Looked up from germline, CDR1 is SGHRS and CDR2 is YFSETQ. In DNA, the CDR3 is TGCGCCAGCGCCATTGACCCTCAAAGAAACAATGAGCAGTTCTTC. Amino acids: CASAIDPQRNNEQFF. Together with reference TRBV5-1 and TRBJ2-1, the CDR3 gives the full variable domain: KAGVTQTPRYLIKTRGQQVTLSCSPISGHRSVSWYQQTPGQGLQFLFEYFSETQRNKGNFPGRFSGRQFSNSRSEMNVSTLELGDSALYLCASAIDPQRNNEQFFGPGTRLTVL.

This clonotype was seen a few times. Here the CDR3 reads CASSLLRSYEQYF. The DNA of the CDR3 is TGTGCCAGCAGCTTGTTACGGTCCTACGAGCAGTACTTC. V and J are TRBV5-5 and TRBJ2-7; D call uncertain. V was trimmed by 1 base and J by 1 base, leaving 6 bases between them. Germline CDR1 reads SGHKS; CDR2 reads YYEKEE (reference sequence). The length of the CDR3 is 13 residues.

This clonotype was found a few times. The V and J genes are TRBV20-1 and TRBJ1-1, with TRBD1 as a possible D gene (5 bases). Germline CDR1 DFQATT, CDR2 SNEGSKA (reference sequence). Trimming cost V 1 base and J 0 bases, with 9 bases left between them. The CDR3 extends over 14 amino acids. This CDR3 is CSARVRGMNTEAFF. Written as DNA, the CDR3 is TGCAGTGCTAGAGTTCGGGGGATGAACACTGAAGCTTTCTTT.

This clonotype turned up a few times. The chain uses TRBV14 and TRBJ2-6, with 10 bases aligning to TRBD2. CDR3 length: 18 amino acids. V dropped 0 bases and J dropped 3; count of bases not matched to a gene: 5. CDR1 and CDR2 from the germline V gene are SGHDN and FVKESK. CDR3 in amino acids: CASSQDHLAGVGANVLTF. The CDR3 DNA reads as TGTGCCAGCAGCCAAGATCACCTAGCGGGAGTTGGGGCCAACGTCCTGACTTTC.

The chain carries TRBV6-2 or TRBV6-3 and TRBJ2-1, with 8 positions matching TRBD2. Germline assignment: CDR1 MNHEY and CDR2 SVGEGT. The CDR3 runs to 17 residues. J was trimmed by 3 bases and V by 5 bases; bases with no gene match: 12. This CDR3 is CASSIPSGGADYNEQFF. The CDR3 bases are TGTGCCAGCAGTATCCCGAGCGGGGGTGCAGACTACAATGAGCAGTTCTTC.

The chain uses TRBV20-1 and TRBJ2-1; D unclear. The CDR3 sequence is 13 residues long. With 4 bases removed from V and 8 bases from J, the gap between germline ends came to 15 bases. Germline V gives CDR1 DFQATT, CDR2 SNEGSKA (reference sequence). The CDR3 DNA is TGCAGTGCTACGGATTATTCGTCGGATGAGCAGTTCTTC. Residues: CSATDYSSDEQFF.

This clonotype has only a few counts. The rearrangement links TRBV6-1 to TRBJ2-1; 7 nucleotides match TRBD2. Trimming removed 5 bases from V and 7 bases from J; junction bases left unmatched: 14. CDR3 length equals 16 residues. Germline V gene lookup returns CDR1 MNHNS and CDR2 SASEGT. CDR3 region: CASSPERDPALNEQFF. Here the CDR3 DNA reads TGTGCCAGCAGTCCCGAGCGGGATCCGGCACTAAATGAGCAGTTCTTC.

This clonotype was seen only a few times. J is TRBJ1-4 and V is TRBV15; 8 nucleotides agree with TRBD1. CDR1 is LNHNV, CDR2 YYDKDF, per germline (reference sequence). This CDR3 spans 17 amino acids. V lost 3 bases to trimming and J lost 2 bases; unmatched junction nucleotides: 8. CDR3 bases: TGTGCCACCAGCAGTGGACAGGGATTGGGGACTAATGAAAAACTGTTTTTT. It codes for CATSSGQGLGTNEKLFF.

This clonotype came up a few times. The chain combines TRBV4-1 with TRBJ2-5; D might be TRBD2 (6 bases). The CDR3 has 14 amino acids. The ends were cut back, 4 bases at V and 4 bases at J, with 13 bases in the middle. The germline V gene has CDR1 MGHRA and CDR2 YSYEKL. The CDR3 protein is CASSLPTRGETQYF. CDR3 sequence (DNA): TGCGCCAGCAGCCTCCCGACGCGGGGAGAGACCCAGTACTTC.

This clonotype was counted a single time. The junction shows a germline mismatch at one end, possibly a read error. The J gene is TRBJ2-2, the V gene TRBV12-3 or TRBV12-4; perhaps TRBD1 as D (6 bases). This CDR3 is built from 14 residues. This chain's CDR3 is CASTTQGNIGELFF. The CDR3 DNA is TGTGCCAGCACCACGCAGGGGAACATCGGGGAGCTGTTTTTT.

A few counts support this clonotype. The chain recombines TRBV28 with TRBJ2-1; 8 bases align to TRBD2. Germline values: CDR1 MDHEN, CDR2 SYDVKM. The V and J ends lost 6 bases and 9 bases, in that order; junction bases with no gene match: 13. This CDR3 comprises 15 residues. The CDR3, as DNA: TGTGCCAGCAGGCGACCGGGACTAGTAGGTTCTGAGCAGTTCTTC. This encodes CASRRPGLVGSEQFF.

This clonotype was counted ten times or more. The gene calls are TRBV5-1 and TRBJ2-3, with 7 bases aligning to TRBD1. V trimming: 5 bases; J trimming: 4 bases; junction bases outside the gene matches: 13. Germline CDR1 SGHRS, CDR2 YFSETQ. CDR3 length: 16 amino acids. The CDR3, as DNA: TGCGCCAGCAGACCTAGACAGGGTGTGTCGGCAGATACGCAGTATTTT. Protein: CASRPRQGVSADTQYF.

At least ten counts were recorded for this clonotype. The chain is built from TRBV29-1 and TRBJ2-5; TRBD2 aligns across 12 bases. Germline assignment: CDR1 SQVTM and CDR2 ANQGSEA. V shed 2 bases, J shed 5 bases, and the junction held 9 bases outside the gene matches. This CDR3 has 16 amino acids. The chain's CDR3 is CSVERGGLAGQETQYF. The CDR3 DNA reads as TGCAGCGTTGAAAGGGGAGGACTAGCGGGACAGGAGACCCAGTACTTC.

This clonotype was recorded once. Germline is not matched at one junction end, which may reflect a read error. The V gene is TRBV7-7, the J gene TRBJ2-2; perhaps TRBD2 as D (5 bases). This CDR3 is built from 16 residues. The germline CDR1 and CDR2 sequences are SSHAT and FNYEAQ (reference sequence). The CDR3 region is CASSPSIGSLTGEPFF. In DNA, the CDR3 is TGTGCCAGCAGCCCAAGTATAGGGAGTCTCACCGGGGAGCCGTTTTTT.

The V call is TRBV20-1, the J call TRBJ2-5, with 13 bases matching TRBD2. Losses at the gene ends were 2 bases for V and 5 bases for J; bases not matched to a gene: 8. The CDR3 loop spans 16 amino acids. In germline, CDR1 is DFQATT, CDR2 SNEGSKA (reference sequence). The CDR3 reads CSARPGLAGAPETQYF. The CDR3 DNA reads as TGCAGTGCTAGACCAGGACTAGCGGGAGCCCCGGAGACCCAGTACTTC.

This clonotype has at least ten counts. The V gene is TRBV5-1, the J gene TRBJ1-1, with D possibly matching TRBD1 (6 bases). The CDR3 is made up of 16 amino acids. CDR1 is SGHRS, CDR2 YFSETQ, per germline. Trimming pared 0 bases from V and 0 bases from J, leaving 12 bases between. The CDR3 spells CASSLASAGVNTEAFF. In nucleotides, the CDR3 is TGCGCCAGCAGCTTGGCCTCGGCAGGGGTGAACACTGAAGCTTTCTTT.